Listed below are T cell receptor beta chains from one sample, sequenced in a study of identifying expanded T cells in peripheral blood. Assay: immunoSEQ multiplex PCR; the TCRdb copy retains only in-frame clones and omits some. The sample consists of approximately 83,000 clones, approximately 84% of them appearing once. Sequenced: blood. Source of these receptors: a person aged 18-69 years in good health. Each CDR3 is given with its conserved first and last residue. D genes are given only for firm matches. The size of a clone is reported for some rows only, either as once, few or many, or as a class for expanded clones.

v_call	d_call	j_call	clone_size	cdr3_aa	cdr3_nt
TRBV28	.	TRBJ1-2	.	CASSLAPHSGNYGYTF	TGTGCCAGCAGTTTAGCCCCCCACTCTGGTAACTATGGCTACACCTTC
TRBV6-6	TRBD1	TRBJ2-7	.	CASKDRVGPGEQYF	TGTGCCAGCAAGGACAGGGTGGGCCCGGGCGAGCAGTACTTC
TRBV7-2	.	TRBJ1-1	few	CASSLMNTEAFF	TGTGCCAGCAGCCTGATGAACACTGAAGCTTTCTTT
TRBV19	.	TRBJ1-4	.	CASSRGRANEKLFF	TGTGCCAGTAGTAGAGGACGGGCGAATGAAAAACTGTTTTTT
TRBV2	TRBD1	TRBJ2-3	.	CASLIGQGETDTQYF	TGTGCCAGCCTTATAGGACAGGGGGAGACAGATACGCAGTATTTT
TRBV27	.	TRBJ1-2	.	CASSLIRGRGHGYTF	TGTGCCAGCAGTTTAATTCGGGGACGTGGCCATGGCTACACCTTC
TRBV4-3	.	TRBJ1-2	.	CASSPTSDYYGYTF	TGCGCCAGCAGCCCCACCTCAGATTACTATGGCTACACCTTC
TRBV7-8	.	TRBJ1-2	.	CASSPMIGGAYGYTF	TGTGCCAGCAGCCCCATGATCGGGGGAGCCTATGGCTACACCTTC
TRBV10-3	TRBD1	TRBJ2-5	.	CATRTGLMQETQYF	TGTGCCACCAGGACAGGGCTGATGCAAGAGACCCAGTACTTC
TRBV5-1	TRBD1	TRBJ2-2	.	CASSTSLTGQGTTGELFF	TGCGCCAGCAGCACGAGTTTAACGGGACAGGGTACGACCGGGGAGCTGTTTTTT
TRBV19	.	TRBJ1-5	once	CASSIVGAWPQHF	TGTGCCAGTAGTATAGTCGGCGCGTGGCCCCAGCATTTT
TRBV28	.	TRBJ1-2	.	CASSLLQDGYTF	TGTGCCAGCAGTTTATTACAGGACGGCTACACCTTC
TRBV5-1	.	TRBJ1-1	.	CASSLTGEAFF	TGCGCCAGCAGCTTGACAGGGGAAGCTTTCTTT
TRBV11-2	TRBD2	TRBJ2-7	.	CASSLAGGAGVYEQYF	TGTGCCAGCAGCTTAGCCGGGGGGGCAGGGGTCTACGAGCAGTACTTC
TRBV6-6	.	TRBJ1-6	.	CASSLLGPPLHF	TGTGCCAGCAGTCTCCTAGGGCCACCCCTCCACTTT
TRBV6-5	.	TRBJ2-7	once	CASSRPPPRYEQYF	TGTGCCAGCAGTAGGCCTCCTCCACGTTACGAGCAGTACTTC
TRBV11-3	.	TRBJ2-7	.	CASSSNVGQYF	TGTGCCAGCAGCTCGAATGTGGGGCAGTACTTC
TRBV6-5	.	TRBJ1-4	.	CASSYSSSGGDEKLFF	TGTGCCAGCAGTTACTCGAGCTCCGGGGGTGATGAAAAACTGTTTTTT
TRBV18	.	TRBJ2-3	.	CASSPRQGGVGDTQYF	TGTGCCAGCTCACCCCGGCAGGGGGGCGTAGGGGATACGCAGTATTTT
TRBV11-2	.	TRBJ2-2	.	CASSFSNTGELFF	TGTGCCAGCAGCTTCTCGAACACCGGGGAGCTGTTTTTT
TRBV28	TRBD1	TRBJ1-2	.	CASNLTGRGKGYTF	TGTGCCAGCAATCTGACAGGGAGAGGAAAAGGCTACACCTTC
TRBV6-1	.	TRBJ2-7	.	CATNRESSYEQYF	TGTGCCACGAACAGGGAGAGCTCCTACGAGCAGTACTTC
TRBV7-2	.	TRBJ1-4	.	CASSLGRLGNEKLFF	TGTGCCAGCAGCTTAGGGCGGTTAGGTAATGAAAAACTGTTTTTT
TRBV18	TRBD1	TRBJ1-2	.	CASSPRTGEYGYTF	TGTGCCAGCTCACCACGGACAGGGGAATATGGCTACACCTTC
TRBV2	TRBD1	TRBJ1-5	.	CASSDWGRTGDQPQHF	TGTGCCAGCAGTGATTGGGGAAGGACAGGGGATCAGCCCCAGCATTTT
TRBV2	.	TRBJ1-1	once	CASNQELNTEAFF	TGTGCCAGCAACCAAGAGTTGAACACTGAAGCTTTCTTT
TRBV4-3	TRBD2	TRBJ2-1	.	CASSQGLAGGRSYNEQFF	TGCGCCAGCAGCCAGGGGCTAGCGGGGGGACGCTCCTACAATGAGCAGTTCTTC
TRBV30	.	TRBJ1-2	.	CAWSPNYGYTF	TGTGCCTGGAGTCCTAACTATGGCTACACCTTC
TRBV18	.	TRBJ1-1	.	CASSPSGDTEAFF	TGTGCCAGCTCACCCAGCGGTGACACTGAAGCTTTCTTT
TRBV5-4	TRBD2	TRBJ2-1	.	CASSLKKAGGHNEQFF	TGTGCCAGCAGCTTGAAAAAAGCGGGGGGCCACAATGAGCAGTTCTTC
TRBV18	.	TRBJ1-1	once	CASSPRAGRNTEAFF	TGTGCCAGCTCACCAAGGGCGGGAAGGAACACTGAAGCTTTCTTT
TRBV25-1	.	TRBJ2-1	.	CASSVRSGDEQFF	TGTGCCAGCAGTGTTCGTTCCGGGGATGAGCAGTTCTTC
TRBV5-4	.	TRBJ1-2	.	CASSSPFRGGYTF	TGTGCCAGCAGCTCGCCCTTTCGTGGGGGATACACCTTC
TRBV6-5	.	TRBJ2-1	.	CASSSVNSYNEQFF	TGTGCCAGCAGTTCGGTAAACTCCTACAATGAGCAGTTCTTC
TRBV5-4	TRBD1	TRBJ2-7	.	CASSPGGDRGTEQYF	TGTGCCAGCAGTCCTGGCGGGGACAGGGGGACCGAGCAGTACTTC
TRBV5-1	.	TRBJ1-2	.	CASSELWGGYTF	TGCGCCAGCAGCGAGCTCTGGGGGGGCTACACCTTC
TRBV7-9	.	TRBJ1-2	.	CASSLYKGDNYGYTF	TGTGCCAGCAGCTTATATAAAGGGGATAACTATGGCTACACCTTC